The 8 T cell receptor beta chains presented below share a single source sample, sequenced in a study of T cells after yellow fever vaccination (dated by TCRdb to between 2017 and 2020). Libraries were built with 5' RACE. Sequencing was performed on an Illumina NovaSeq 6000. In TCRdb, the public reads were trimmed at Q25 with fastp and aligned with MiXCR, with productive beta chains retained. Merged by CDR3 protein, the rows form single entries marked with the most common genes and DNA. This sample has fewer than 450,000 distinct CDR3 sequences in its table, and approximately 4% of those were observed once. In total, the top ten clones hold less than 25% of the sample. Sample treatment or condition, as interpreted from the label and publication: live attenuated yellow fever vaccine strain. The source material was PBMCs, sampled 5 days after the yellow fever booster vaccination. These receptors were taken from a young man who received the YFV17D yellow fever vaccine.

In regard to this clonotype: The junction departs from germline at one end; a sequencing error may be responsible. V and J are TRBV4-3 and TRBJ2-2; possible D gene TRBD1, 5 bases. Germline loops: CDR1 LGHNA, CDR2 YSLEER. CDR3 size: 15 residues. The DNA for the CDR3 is TGCGCCAGCAGCCCGCAACGACAGAACGCCGGGGAGCTGTTTTTT. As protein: CASSPQRQNAGELFF.

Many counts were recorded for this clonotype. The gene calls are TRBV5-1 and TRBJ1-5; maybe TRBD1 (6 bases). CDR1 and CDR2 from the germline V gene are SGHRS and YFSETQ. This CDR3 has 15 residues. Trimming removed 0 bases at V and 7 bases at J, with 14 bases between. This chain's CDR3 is CASSLEAGGGQPQHF. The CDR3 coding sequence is TGCGCCAGCAGCTTGGAAGCGGGGGGCGGGCAGCCCCAGCATTTT.

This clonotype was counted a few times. The DNA for the CDR3 is TGTGCCAGCAGCGTCAACCGGGACACGTCGGGCTACGAGCAGTACTTC. Protein: CASSVNRDTSGYEQYF. This rearrangement joins TRBV9 to TRBJ2-7; D may be TRBD1 (6 bases). The CDR3 covers 16 residues. Looked up from germline, CDR1 is SGDLS and CDR2 is YYNGEE. Trimming removed 2 bases from V and 3 bases from J, with 18 bases in between.

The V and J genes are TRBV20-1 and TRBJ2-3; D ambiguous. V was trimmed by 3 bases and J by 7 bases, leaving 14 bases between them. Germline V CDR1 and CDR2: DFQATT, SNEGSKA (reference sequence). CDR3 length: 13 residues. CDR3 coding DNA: TGCAGTGCTAGTCGTGATAATGGGAATACGCAGTATTTT. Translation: CSASRDNGNTQYF.

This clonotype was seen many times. Written as DNA, the CDR3 is TGTGCCAGCAGCTCCGTACAGGGTGACGGCTACACCTTC. Its protein is CASSSVQGDGYTF. This rearrangement joins TRBV7-9 to TRBJ1-2; D is perhaps TRBD1 (6 bases). V was shortened by 4 bases and J by 8 bases, with 14 bases between the two germline ends. The germline CDR1 and CDR2 sequences are SEHNR and FQNEAQ (reference sequence). The CDR3 extends over 13 amino acids.

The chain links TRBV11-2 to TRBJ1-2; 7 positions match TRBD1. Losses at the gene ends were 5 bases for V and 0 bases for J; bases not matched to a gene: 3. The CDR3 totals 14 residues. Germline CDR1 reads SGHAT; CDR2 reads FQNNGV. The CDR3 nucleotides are TGTGCCAGCAGCGTACAGGGGACTAACTATGGCTACACCTTC. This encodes CASSVQGTNYGYTF.

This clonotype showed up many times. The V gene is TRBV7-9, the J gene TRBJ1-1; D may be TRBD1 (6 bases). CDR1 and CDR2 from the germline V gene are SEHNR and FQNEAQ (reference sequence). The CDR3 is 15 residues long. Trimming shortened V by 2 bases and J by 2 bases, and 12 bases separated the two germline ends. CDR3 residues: CASSLLPGANTEAFF. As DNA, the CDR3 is TGTGCCAGCAGCTTACTTCCAGGGGCAAACACTGAAGCTTTCTTT. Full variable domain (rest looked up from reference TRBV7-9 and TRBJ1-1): DTGVSQNPRHKITKRGQNVTFRCDPISEHNRLYWYRQTLGQGPEFLTYFQNEAQLEKSRLLSDRFSAERPKGSFSTLEIQRTEQGDSAMYLCASSLLPGANTEAFFGQGTRLTVV.

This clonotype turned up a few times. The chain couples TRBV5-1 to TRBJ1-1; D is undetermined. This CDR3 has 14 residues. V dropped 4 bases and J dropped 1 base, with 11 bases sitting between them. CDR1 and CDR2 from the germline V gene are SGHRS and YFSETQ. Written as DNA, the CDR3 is TGCGCCAGCAGCCCCCTCACGAGGAACACTGAAGCTTTCTTT. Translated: CASSPLTRNTEAFF. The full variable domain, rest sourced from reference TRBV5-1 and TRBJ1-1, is KAGVTQTPRYLIKTRGQQVTLSCSPISGHRSVSWYQQTPGQGLQFLFEYFSETQRNKGNFPGRFSGRQFSNSRSEMNVSTLELGDSALYLCASSPLTRNTEAFFGQGTRLTVV.